The 10 T cell receptor beta chains below were found in one sample sequenced in a study of breast tumors, draining lymph nodes, adjacent tissues. TCRdb re-derived calls from the multiplex PCR reads in MiXCR, one entry per CDR3 protein. Of some 83,000 distinct CDR3 sequences in the sample, about 20% were seen once. Axillary draining lymph nodes of breast cancer patients supplied the node samples. Sequenced material: axillary lymph node tissue. These TCRs come from a female donor with breast cancer. Some clones in this sample may be carry-over from other donors' samples.

This clonotype was seen at least ten times. The V gene is TRBV5-1, the J gene TRBJ1-5; maybe TRBD1 (5 bases). The CDR3 spans 13 residues. Germline lookup yields CDR1 SGHRS and CDR2 YFSETQ. V gave up 0 bases and J gave up 7 bases, with 8 bases separating them. DNA of the CDR3: TGCGCCAGCAGCTTGGCCGGGGGGCAGCCCCAGCATTTT. Residues: CASSLAGGQPQHF.

This clonotype occurred many times. This chain links TRBV4-3 with TRBJ1-6, with D possibly being TRBD1 (6 bases). Germline V gene sequence: CDR1 LGHNA, CDR2 YSLEER. The CDR3 contains 17 residues. V lost 0 bases and J lost 8, with 17 bases in between. The CDR3 protein is CASSQDIRGGGDSPLHF. CDR3 nucleotide sequence: TGCGCCAGCAGCCAAGACATAAGGGGGGGAGGGGATTCACCCCTCCACTTT.

V usage is TRBV28 and J usage is TRBJ2-7; D perhaps matches TRBD2 (5 bases). In germline, CDR1 is MDHEN, CDR2 SYDVKM. Trimming cost V 6 bases and J 0 bases, with 12 bases left between them. This CDR3 region has 14 residues. The CDR3 loop is CASRRTGSSYEQYF. Here the CDR3 DNA reads TGTGCCAGCAGAAGGACTGGGAGCTCCTACGAGCAGTACTTC.

The sample holds many counts of this clonotype. The chain recombines TRBV11-3 with TRBJ2-3; the match to TRBD1 covers 7 bases. The CDR3 runs 17 residues. Germline values: CDR1 SGHNT, CDR2 YENEEA. The J segment lost 4 bases and the V segment lost 1 base, leaving 11 bases of the junction unmatched. CDR3 amino acids: CASSLGIGVTGADTQYF. The CDR3, as DNA: TGTGCCAGCAGCTTAGGTATCGGGGTAACAGGGGCAGATACGCAGTATTTT.

The chain carries TRBV28 and TRBJ2-3; 9 nucleotides align to TRBD1. The V gene's germline CDR1 is MDHEN and CDR2 SYDVKM. The CDR3 covers 16 residues. V was pared by 3 bases and J by 2 bases, with 6 bases of the junction left unmatched. The CDR3 DNA sequence: TGTGCCAGCAGTTTGGTAGGGACAGGGTCCACAGATACGCAGTATTTT. Translated, it gives CASSLVGTGSTDTQYF.

There are many counts of this clonotype. The chain joins TRBV6-1 to TRBJ2-3; 8 positions agree with TRBD1. CDR3 length equals 14 residues. Looked up from germline, CDR1 is MNHNS and CDR2 is SASEGT. V shed 3 bases and J 4 bases; nucleotides not matched to a gene: 3. CDR3 amino acids: CASSDRGRSDTQYF. CDR3 DNA: TGTGCCAGCAGTGACAGGGGGCGGTCAGATACGCAGTATTTT.

This clonotype was counted many times. V and J are TRBV6-6 and TRBJ2-7, with TRBD2 matching 10 bases. The length of the CDR3 is 16 residues. The germline V gene has CDR1 MNHNY and CDR2 SVGAGI (reference sequence). Germline trimming cut 7 bases from V and 3 bases from J; bases unmatched to any gene: 12. Here the CDR3 reads CASTPGLASLLYEQYF. CDR3 coding DNA: TGTGCCAGCACTCCGGGACTAGCGAGCCTTCTCTACGAGCAGTACTTC.

This clonotype was observed at least ten times. The DNA for the CDR3 is TGTGCCAGCAGTGACACCGGGGGGGGCGTGGACGAGCAGTACTTC. This translates into CASSDTGGGVDEQYF. The J gene is TRBJ2-7, the V gene TRBV6-1, with 8 nucleotides matching TRBD2. The J segment lost 5 bases and the V segment lost 3 bases, leaving 9 bases of the junction unmatched. Germline V lookup: CDR1 MNHNS, CDR2 SASEGT. CDR3 length equals 15 residues.

There are many counts of this clonotype. The CDR3 sequence: CSASGTPYEQYF. The CDR3, as DNA: TGCAGCGCCTCCGGGACTCCCTACGAGCAGTACTTC. This chain uses TRBV29-1 with TRBJ2-7; tentatively, D is TRBD2 (6 bases). CDR3 length: 12 amino acids. Germline V lookup: CDR1 SQVTM, CDR2 ANQGSEA. V shed 7 bases and J shed 2 bases, with 12 bases lying between them.

This clonotype was seen at least ten times. The genes are TRBV19 and TRBJ2-7; D call uncertain. This CDR3 has 13 residues. The germline CDR1 and CDR2 sequences are LNHDA and SQIVND (reference sequence). Trimming took off 5 bases at V and 2 bases at J, with 10 bases between the two ends. The DNA of the CDR3 is TGTGCCAGTAGTCCTCACGTCGCCTACGAGCAGTACTTC. Its translation: CASSPHVAYEQYF.